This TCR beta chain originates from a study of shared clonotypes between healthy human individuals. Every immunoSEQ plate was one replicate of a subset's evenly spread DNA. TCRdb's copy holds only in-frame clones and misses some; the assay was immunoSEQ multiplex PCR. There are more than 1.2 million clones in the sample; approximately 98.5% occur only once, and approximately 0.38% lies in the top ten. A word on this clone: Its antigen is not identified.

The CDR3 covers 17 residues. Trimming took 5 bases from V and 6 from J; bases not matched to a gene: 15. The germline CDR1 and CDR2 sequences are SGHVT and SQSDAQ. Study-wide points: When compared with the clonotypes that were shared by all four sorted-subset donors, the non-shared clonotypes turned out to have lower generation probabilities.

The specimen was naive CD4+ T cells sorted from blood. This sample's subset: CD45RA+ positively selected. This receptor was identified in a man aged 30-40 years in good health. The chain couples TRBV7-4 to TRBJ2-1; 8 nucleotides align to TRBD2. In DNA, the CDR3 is TGTGCCAGCAGCCAAACGTTACCGGGAGGGCCTCGCAATGAGCAGTTCTTC. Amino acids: CASSQTLPGGPRNEQFF.